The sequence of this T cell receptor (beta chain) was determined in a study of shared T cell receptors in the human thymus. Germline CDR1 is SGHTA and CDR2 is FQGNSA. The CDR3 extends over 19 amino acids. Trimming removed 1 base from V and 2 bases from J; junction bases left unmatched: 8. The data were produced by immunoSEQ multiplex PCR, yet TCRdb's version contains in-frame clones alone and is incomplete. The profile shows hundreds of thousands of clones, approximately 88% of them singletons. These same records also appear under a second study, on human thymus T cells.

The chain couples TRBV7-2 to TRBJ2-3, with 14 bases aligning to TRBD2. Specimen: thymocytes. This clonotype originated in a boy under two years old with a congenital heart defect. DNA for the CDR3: TGTGCCAGCAGCTTAGATGGGACTAGCGGGAGTCGGGACACAGATACGCAGTATTTT. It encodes CASSLDGTSGSRDTDTQYF.